The 25 T cell receptor beta chains below come from one sample, sequenced in a study of regulatory T cells in long-lasting Graves disease. Sample time point: persistent/refractory GD, antithyroid drugs over 5 years with positive TRAb. RNA from PBMCs was the source of the TCR library. CDR3-region Arm-PCR and iRepertoire HTBI primers produced the TCR beta libraries. One entry per CDR3 protein results from TCRdb running MiXCR on the multiplex PCR reads. The table includes hundreds of thousands of distinct CDR3 sequences, roughly 21% detected once. This material consisted of peripheral blood mononuclear cells (PBMCs), taken when the disease was refractory, from a patient treated with antithyroid drugs. Receptors were obtained from a female donor with Graves disease.

This clonotype showed up many times. CDR3 nucleotides: TGTGCCAGCAGTTGGGCCTCCGGGGAGACCCAGTACTTC. This encodes CASSWASGETQYF. The chain has TRBV6-5 and TRBJ2-5; unclear D gene. The V end was cut by 4 bases, the J end by 5 bases, with 11 bases between. The CDR3 length is 13 residues. Germline-derived CDR1 and CDR2 are MNHEY and SVGAGI.

This clonotype occurred many times. CDR3: CAGSPGAMNTEAFF. In DNA form, the CDR3 reads TGTGCCGGATCTCCGGGGGCCATGAACACTGAAGCTTTCTTT. The gene calls are TRBV28 and TRBJ1-1; weak D call: TRBD1 (6 bases). The length of the CDR3 is 14 residues. The germline V gene has CDR1 MDHEN and CDR2 SYDVKM. With 11 bases removed from V and 0 bases from J, the gap between germline ends came to 16 bases.

This clonotype was seen at least ten times. The V gene is TRBV20-1, the J gene TRBJ2-5, with D tentatively TRBD1 or TRBD2 (5 bases each). V was cut by 0 bases and J by 1 base, with 12 bases left in between. Germline lookup yields CDR1 DFQATT and CDR2 SNEGSKA (reference sequence). This CDR3 contains 15 residues. DNA of the CDR3: TGCAGTGCTAGAGATTCCCGGGACCCCCAAGAGACCCAGTACTTC. It codes for CSARDSRDPQETQYF.

This clonotype was seen many times. The rearrangement joins TRBV28 to TRBJ2-7, with 8 nucleotides matching TRBD1. Germline V gives CDR1 MDHEN, CDR2 SYDVKM. This CDR3 is built from 14 residues. Trimming removed 2 bases from V and 4 bases from J; junction bases left unmatched: 4. This chain's CDR3 is CASSLLRGRYEQYF. The CDR3 nucleotides are TGTGCCAGCAGTTTACTCAGGGGGCGGTACGAGCAGTACTTC.

This clonotype occurred many times. This chain joins TRBV2 and TRBJ2-7, with 7 bases lining up with TRBD1. V dropped 5 bases and J dropped 5; count of bases not matched to a gene: 6. The CDR3 length is 13 residues. The germline gives CDR1 SNHLY, CDR2 FYNNEI. DNA of the CDR3: TGTGCCAGCAGTCGGGACAGCTTCGACGAGCAGTACTTC. Amino acid sequence: CASSRDSFDEQYF. Drawing the rest from reference TRBV2 and TRBJ2-7, the complete variable domain is EPEVTQTPSHQVTQMGQEVILRCVPISNHLYFYWYRQILGQKVEFLVSFYNNEISEKSEIFDDQFSVERPDGSNFTLKIRSTKLEDSAMYFCASSRDSFDEQYFGPGTRLTVT.

This chain uses TRBV4-2 with TRBJ2-7; 9 bases line up with TRBD2. The CDR3 runs 14 residues. Trimming at V came to 1 base and at J to 5 bases, leaving 3 bases not matched to a gene. Germline CDR1 reads LGHNA; CDR2 reads YNFKEQ. The CDR3 sequence is CASSQGGRADEQYF. CDR3 in DNA: TGTGCCAGCAGCCAAGGCGGGAGGGCAGACGAGCAGTACTTC.

The V and J genes are TRBV20-1 and TRBJ2-7; D gene uncertain. This CDR3 has 13 amino acids. Germline CDR1 and CDR2: DFQATT and SNEGSKA (reference sequence). Trimming took 2 bases from V and 3 from J, leaving 11 bases between them. The CDR3 DNA reads as TGCAGTGCTAGATCGACTTCTAACTACGAGCAGTACTTC. Translating gives CSARSTSNYEQYF.

This clonotype was found many times. The chain uses TRBV2 and TRBJ2-6; D gene uncertain. The CDR3 length is 14 residues. V lost 4 bases to trimming and J lost 15 bases, with 19 bases between them. Germline assignment: CDR1 SNHLY and CDR2 FYNNEI. The CDR3 DNA is TGTGCCAGCAGTGTTAATGGTCTTACTTCGGGCCTGACTTTC. It encodes CASSVNGLTSGLTF.

A remark on this clonotype: A junction end diverges from the germline sequence, so it may reflect a read error. This chain uses TRBV13 with TRBJ2-7, with TRBD2 matching over 14 bases. The CDR3 is 16 amino acids. Germline CDR1 reads PRHDT; CDR2 reads FYEKMQ (reference sequence). CDR3: CASSIGLAGGLNEQYF. CDR3 nucleotides: TGTGCCAGCAGCATAGGACTAGCGGGAGGCCTAAACGAGCAGTACTTC.

This clonotype came up many times. The chain combines TRBV28 with TRBJ2-7; D remains ambiguous. Looked up from germline, CDR1 is MDHEN and CDR2 is SYDVKM. The V gene lost 2 bases and the J gene lost 6 bases, with 11 bases spanning the gap. The CDR3 has 13 residues. The CDR3: CASSLVGLGEQYF. The DNA of the CDR3 is TGTGCCAGCAGTTTAGTGGGGTTAGGCGAGCAGTACTTC.

This clonotype was recorded at least ten times. The chain couples TRBV10-3 to TRBJ2-2, with 10 bases identical to TRBD2. V shed 10 bases and J 3 bases; nucleotides not matched to a gene: 5. Germline V gene lookup returns CDR1 ENHRY and CDR2 SYGVKD. This CDR3 contains 14 residues. The DNA of the CDR3 is TGTGCCACCCTAGCGGGAGATCACACCGGGGAGCTGTTTTTT. Translated, it gives CATLAGDHTGELFF.

This clonotype has at least ten counts. The rearrangement joins TRBV5-6 to TRBJ2-7; 10 nucleotides agree with TRBD1. V lost 4 bases, J lost 7 bases, and 5 bases stayed unmatched. The CDR3 covers 13 residues. Germline V gives CDR1 SGHDT, CDR2 YYEEEE. The CDR3 reads CASSLRTGGEQYF. The CDR3, as DNA: TGTGCCAGCAGCCTAAGGACAGGGGGAGAGCAGTACTTC.

This clonotype came up many times. The V call is TRBV15, the J call TRBJ2-7; D is perhaps TRBD1 (5 bases). The germline CDR1 and CDR2 sequences are LNHNV and YYDKDF (reference sequence). Trimming pared 0 bases from V and 4 bases from J, leaving 13 bases between. The CDR3 consists of 15 residues. The chain's CDR3 is CATSRDHGREYEQYF. CDR3 in DNA: TGTGCCACCAGCAGAGATCATGGCAGGGAATACGAGCAGTACTTC.

In this sample, this clonotype turned up many times. The rearrangement joins TRBV28 to TRBJ1-2; D is unresolved. The V gene lost 6 bases and the J gene lost 1 base, with 9 bases spanning the gap. Looked up from germline, CDR1 is MDHEN and CDR2 is SYDVKM. CDR3 length equals 13 residues. For the CDR3, the DNA is TGTGCCAGCAGGAGGAGGAGTAACTATGGCTACACCTTC. Amino acid sequence: CASRRRSNYGYTF.

The J gene is TRBJ2-7, the V gene TRBV20-1; possibly TRBD1 for D (5 bases). This CDR3 spans 12 amino acids. Germline V CDR1 and CDR2: DFQATT, SNEGSKA (reference sequence). V lost 6 bases and J lost 6, with 15 bases in between. The CDR3 reads CSAASSGREQYF. CDR3 in DNA: TGCAGTGCGGCCTCCTCAGGGCGCGAGCAGTACTTC.

This clonotype has at least ten counts. The chain links TRBV28 to TRBJ1-6; 10 bases match TRBD1. The CDR3 totals 14 residues. The trim removed 5 bases at V and 6 bases at J, leaving 1 base unmatched. The germline CDR1 and CDR2 sequences are MDHEN and SYDVKM. CDR3 in DNA: TGTGCCAGCAGTGGGGACAGGGGTAATTCACCCCTCCACTTT. This sequence encodes CASSGDRGNSPLHF.

This clonotype was seen at least ten times. This chain links TRBV6-1 with TRBJ2-2; 7 positions match TRBD1. Germline V gene lookup returns CDR1 MNHNS and CDR2 SASEGT. The CDR3 contains 18 residues. J lost 1 base, V lost 6 bases, and 14 bases had no gene match. CDR3 coding DNA: TGTGCCAGCAGGCGAACGCCCCACAGGGGTTTGAACACCGGGGAGCTGTTTTTT. Encoded protein: CASRRTPHRGLNTGELFF.

The table lists this clonotype with many counts. The chain links TRBV7-9 to TRBJ2-5; 7 bases align to TRBD1. V dropped 6 bases and J dropped 2; count of bases not matched to a gene: 9. The CDR3 contains 15 residues. CDR1 SEHNR and CDR2 FQNEAQ come from the germline V gene (reference sequence). The CDR3, as DNA: TGTGCCAGCAGGGGGACAGACGGTGGACAAGAGACCCAGTACTTC. Protein sequence: CASRGTDGGQETQYF.

This sequence joins TRBV6-5 and TRBJ1-3, with D unresolved. The CDR3 is 16 residues long. The V end was cut by 0 bases, the J end by 0 bases, with 9 bases between. Germline V gene lookup returns CDR1 MNHEY and CDR2 SVGAGI. CDR3 nucleotide sequence: TGTGCCAGCAGTTACTCCAAGACAAACTCTGGAAACACCATATATTTT. Protein sequence: CASSYSKTNSGNTIYF.

This chain connects TRBV30 to TRBJ2-3; D not resolved. The CDR3 length is 12 residues. The V gene's germline CDR1 is GTSNPN and CDR2 SVGIG (reference sequence). Trimming left V 5 bases short and J 8 bases short, with 14 bases between. In DNA, the CDR3 is TGTGCCTGGGAAGCGATCGGGCCTACGCAGTATTTT. Protein product: CAWEAIGPTQYF.

The chain recombines TRBV7-6 with TRBJ2-7; D gene ambiguous. V gave up 1 base and J gave up 0 bases, with 10 bases separating them. The CDR3 has 15 amino acids. CDR1 and CDR2 (germline): SGHVS, FNYEAQ. The CDR3 loop is CASSLGAESSYEQYF. CDR3 bases: TGTGCCAGCAGCTTAGGAGCCGAGAGCTCCTACGAGCAGTACTTC.

About this clonotype: A much more abundant neighbour one base away suggests this may be a read error. The conserved closing phenylalanine or tryptophan is absent in this CDR3, likely reflecting a read error. V and J are TRBV6-1 and TRBJ1-2; D might be TRBD1 (5 bases). V was pared by 6 bases and J by 0 bases, with 14 bases between. This CDR3 is 15 amino acids long. Looked up from germline, CDR1 is MNHNS and CDR2 is SASEGT. The CDR3 coding sequence is TGTGCCAGCAGGGTGGGCTCAGGGCCTAACTATGGCTACACCCTC. Protein: CASRVGSGPNYGYTL.

The rearrangement joins TRBV27 to TRBJ2-1, with D maybe TRBD1 (6 bases). V lost 2 bases to trimming and J lost 7 bases, with 12 bases between them. This CDR3 has 14 amino acids. Germline CDR1 is MNHEY and CDR2 is SMNVEV (reference sequence). The chain's CDR3 is CASSLDRLKNEQFF. The CDR3 DNA sequence: TGTGCCAGCAGTTTAGACAGGCTTAAGAATGAGCAGTTCTTC.

The chain couples TRBV6-1 to TRBJ2-7, with a weak D call TRBD1 (5 bases). CDR3 size: 13 residues. CDR1 and CDR2 (germline): MNHNS, SASEGT. Trimming took off 11 bases at V and 3 bases at J, with 17 bases between the two ends. CDR3 nucleotide sequence: TGTGCCGCGATCGGCAGGGTTAACTACGAGCAGTACTTC. Its translation: CAAIGRVNYEQYF.

This clonotype was counted a few times. The V and J genes are TRBV5-1 and TRBJ2-5, with 7 bases identical to TRBD1. The germline V gene encodes CDR1 SGHRS and CDR2 YFSETQ. With V trimmed by 5 bases and J by 3 bases, 4 bases remained unmatched. The CDR3 consists of 13 residues. CDR3 sequence reads: CASRPGTEETQYF. CDR3 coding DNA: TGCGCCAGCAGACCTGGGACAGAAGAGACCCAGTACTTC.